This T cell receptor (beta chain) emerged from a study of T cell changes during pregnancy in multiple sclerosis. The germline V gene has CDR1 SGDLS and CDR2 YYNGEE. V was trimmed by 0 bases and J by 13 bases, leaving 14 bases between them. This CDR3 region has 13 residues. Clones were sequenced by immunoSEQ multiplex PCR, and TCRdb holds only the in-frame ones, with some missing. The table shows 45,000 to 60,000 clones, with 90% to 95% occurring only once. The sequence derives from a female donor with multiple sclerosis, enrolled in a pregnancy study. The sample was CD4+ T cells from peripheral blood mononuclear cells, taken before pregnancy. J is TRBJ2-1 and V is TRBV9; D is undetermined. The CDR3 sequence: CASSVGSPGTQFF. The DNA of the CDR3 is TGTGCCAGCAGCGTAGGGAGTCCGGGTACTCAGTTCTTC. The full variable domain, rest sourced from reference TRBV9 and TRBJ2-1, is DSGVTQTPKHLITATGQRVTLRCSPRSGDLSVYWYQQSLDQGLQFLIQYYNGEERAKGNILERFSAQQFPDLHSELNLSSLELGDSALYFCASSVGSPGTQFFGPGTRLTVL.